This TCR beta chain was identified in a study of T cell responses to AZD1222 COVID-19 vaccine. Regarding the study as a whole: Vaccination with two AZD1222 doses was followed by a rise in Spike-specific TCR breadth and depth. Targeting of unmutated variant regions was reportedly seen in nearly half of spike-specific TCRs. Donors were largely white British and mainly female; clonal diversity was possibly underestimated.

The CDR3 runs 14 residues. V gave up 4 bases and J gave up 2 bases, with 11 bases separating them. Looked up from germline, CDR1 is SGHAT and CDR2 is FQDESV (reference sequence). A word on this clone: Antigen: not known.

Sequenced by immunoSEQ multiplex PCR; TCRdb stores in-frame clones only, minus some. The table has approximately 97,000 clones, roughly 84% seen once. This sequence was found in an adult in good health. The sample here was peripheral blood, taken on day 0 of AZD1222 vaccination. The J gene is TRBJ2-5, the V gene TRBV11-1; weak D call: TRBD2 (5 bases). The DNA for the CDR3 is TGTGCCAGCAGCTCAACCGGGAATCAAGAGACCCAGTACTTC. This encodes CASSSTGNQETQYF.